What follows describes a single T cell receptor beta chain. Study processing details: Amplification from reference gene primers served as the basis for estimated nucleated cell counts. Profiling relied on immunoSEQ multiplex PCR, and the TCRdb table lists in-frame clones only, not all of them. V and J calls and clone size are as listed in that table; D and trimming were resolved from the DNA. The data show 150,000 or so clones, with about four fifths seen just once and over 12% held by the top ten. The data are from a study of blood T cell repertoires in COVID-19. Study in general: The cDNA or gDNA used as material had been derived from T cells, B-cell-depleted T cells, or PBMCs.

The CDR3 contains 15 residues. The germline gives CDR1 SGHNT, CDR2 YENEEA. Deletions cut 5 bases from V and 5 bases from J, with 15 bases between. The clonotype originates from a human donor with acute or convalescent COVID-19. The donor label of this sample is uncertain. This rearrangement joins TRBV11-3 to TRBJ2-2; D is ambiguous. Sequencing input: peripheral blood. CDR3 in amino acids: CASSPSAGLTGELFF. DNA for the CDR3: TGTGCCAGCAGCCCCTCTGCCGGTTTAACCGGGGAGCTGTTTTTT.